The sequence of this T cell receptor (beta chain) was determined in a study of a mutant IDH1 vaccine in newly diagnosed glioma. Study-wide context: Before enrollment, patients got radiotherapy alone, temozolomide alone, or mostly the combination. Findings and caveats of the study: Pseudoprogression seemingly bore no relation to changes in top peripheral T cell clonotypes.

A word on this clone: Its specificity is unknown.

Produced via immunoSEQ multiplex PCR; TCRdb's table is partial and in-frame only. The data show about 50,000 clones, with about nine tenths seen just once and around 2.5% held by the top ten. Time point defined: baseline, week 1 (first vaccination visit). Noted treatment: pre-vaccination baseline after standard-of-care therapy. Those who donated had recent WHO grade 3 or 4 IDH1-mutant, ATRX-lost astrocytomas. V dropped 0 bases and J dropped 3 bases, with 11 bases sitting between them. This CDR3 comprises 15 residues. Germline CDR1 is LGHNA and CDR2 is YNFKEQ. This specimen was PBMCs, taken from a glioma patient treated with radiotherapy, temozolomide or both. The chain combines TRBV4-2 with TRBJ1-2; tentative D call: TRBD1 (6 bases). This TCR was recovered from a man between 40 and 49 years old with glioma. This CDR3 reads CASSQELGADYGYTF. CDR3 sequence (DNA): TGTGCCAGCAGCCAAGAACTGGGGGCGGACTATGGCTACACCTTC.